This TCR beta chain stems from a study of blood T cell repertoires in COVID-19 (dated by TCRdb to about 2020). With regard to the full study: Samples covering the acute and convalescent phases of COVID-19 were provided by collaborators in the United States, Italy and Spain. HLA class I and class II types, where available, came from metadata supplied by the sample provider rather than from assay-based typing. Subjects who had been exposed to COVID-19, were actively infected with it, or had recovered from it provided the deeply sampled blood TCRbeta repertoires that made up the dataset. The material from the prospective study consisted of cDNA or gDNA derived from T cells, B-cell-depleted T cells, or PBMCs. Nearly every sample came with metadata listing a de-identified subject ID, COVID-19 status, age in years and sex. Samples were obtained from the ongoing ImmuneRACE study (first 160 participants) and from some 1,300 subjects provided by 6 global collaborators. A freely available public database, intended as a resource for researchers studying the immune response to SARS-CoV-2, is where the repertoires were released.

As for this clone: Its recognized antigen is unknown. No much larger clone is present one base from it, and per-base qualities are unavailable.

Enrolling through a virtual design, the prospective study's participants ranged in age from roughly 18 to 95 years and lived across 20 to 30 United States geographic areas. Cohort assignment in the prospective study relied on participant-reported clinical history from a screening survey and a study questionnaire. In the prospective study, whole blood, serum and a nasopharyngeal or oropharyngeal swab were collected from each participant by mobile phlebotomists. Participants in the prospective study had the option to provide additional blood draws and questionnaires over an approximately 2-month period. Blood samples from the prospective study were shipped frozen or at room temperature prior to DNA extraction. Findings and caveats that apply to the study as a whole: The amount of clinical and demographic metadata varied by source and participant and was provided uncurated.

TCRbeta CDR3 regions were amplified from genomic DNA using the immunoSEQ Assay, a bias-controlled multiplex PCR. The original pipeline was this. Nucleated cell counts per sample were estimated from amplification of reference gene primers within the assay. Sequence reads were collapsed and filtered to measure the absolute abundance of every unique TCRbeta CDR3 rearrangement. For each sample, productive Simpson clonality was calculated as the square root of Simpson's diversity index over productive rearrangements. The table was pulled from immuneACCESS by TCRdb, which kept in-frame rearrangements only. Such tables lose some clones; where checked, under half of the loss comes from unresolved V genes, and the rest has no known cause. V and J calls and clone size are given by that table; D and trimming were obtained from the DNA. The sample includes under 250,000 clones, with about four fifths observed a single time. The ten largest clones take up about 1.3% of the sample.

Trimming costs V 4 bases and J 4 bases, and their ends lie 7 bases apart. Reading the germline V gene gives CDR1 SGHDN and CDR2 FVKESK. Inclusive of the bounding cysteine and phenylalanine, the CDR3 is 12 residues long. Only the CDR3 part of the read is kept: 36 bases, read in frame from the first base. The rearrangement combines TRBV14 with TRBJ1-2; no confident D gene assignment can be made. The source is a woman between 35 and 50 years old with acute COVID-19. The sample was PBMCs or T cells enriched from blood (not recorded which). The CDR3 in this case is CASSPDTYGYTF. The DNA is as follows: TGTGCCAGCAGCCCTGACACCTATGGCTACACCTTC.